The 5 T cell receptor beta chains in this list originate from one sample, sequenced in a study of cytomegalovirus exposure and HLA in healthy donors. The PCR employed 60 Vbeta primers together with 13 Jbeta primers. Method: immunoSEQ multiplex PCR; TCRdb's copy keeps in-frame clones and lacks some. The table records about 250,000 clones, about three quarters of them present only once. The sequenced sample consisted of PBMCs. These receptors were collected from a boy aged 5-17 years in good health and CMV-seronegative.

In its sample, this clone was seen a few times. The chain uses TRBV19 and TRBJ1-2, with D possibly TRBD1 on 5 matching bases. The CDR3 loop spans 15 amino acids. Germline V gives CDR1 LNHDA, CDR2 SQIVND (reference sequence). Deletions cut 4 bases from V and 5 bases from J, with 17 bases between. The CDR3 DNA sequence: TGTGCCAGTAGTAAATTGGGGCAGGGCGATTATGGCTACACCTTC. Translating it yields CASSKLGQGDYGYTF. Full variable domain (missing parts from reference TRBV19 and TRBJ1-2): DGGITQSPKYLFRKEGQNVTLSCEQNLNHDAMYWYRQDPGQGLRLIYYSQIVNDFQKGDIAEGYSVSREKKESFPLTVTSAQKNPTAFYLCASSKLGQGDYGYTFGSGTRLTVV.

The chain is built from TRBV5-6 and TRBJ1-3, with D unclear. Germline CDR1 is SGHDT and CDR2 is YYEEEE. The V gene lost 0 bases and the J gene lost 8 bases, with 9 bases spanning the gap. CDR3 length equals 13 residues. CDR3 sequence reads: CASSLVPRDTIYF. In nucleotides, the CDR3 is TGTGCCAGCAGCTTGGTCCCCCGTGACACCATATATTTT.

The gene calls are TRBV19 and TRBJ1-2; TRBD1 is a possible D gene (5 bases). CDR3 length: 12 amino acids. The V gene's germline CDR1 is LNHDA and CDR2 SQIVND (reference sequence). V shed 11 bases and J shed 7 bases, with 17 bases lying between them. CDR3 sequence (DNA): TGTGCCTCCTTAGACAGCTTGTTTGGCTACACCTTC. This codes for CASLDSLFGYTF.

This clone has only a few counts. The CDR3 nucleotides read TGTGCCAGCAGCCCTCTCATCGGACAGGGTTGGATGAACACTGAAGCTTTCTTT. This encodes CASSPLIGQGWMNTEAFF. The chain joins TRBV11-2 to TRBJ1-1; 8 bases agree with TRBD1. There are 18 residues in the CDR3. From germline, CDR1 is SGHAT and CDR2 FQNNGV. V shed 5 bases and J 0 bases; nucleotides not matched to a gene: 14.

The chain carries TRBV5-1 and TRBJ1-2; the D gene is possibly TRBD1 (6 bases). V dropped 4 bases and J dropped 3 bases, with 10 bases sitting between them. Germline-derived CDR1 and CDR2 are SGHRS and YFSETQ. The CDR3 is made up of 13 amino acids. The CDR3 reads CASSKGEYYGYTF. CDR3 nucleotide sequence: TGCGCCAGCAGCAAGGGGGAGTACTATGGCTACACCTTC.